What follows are 8 T cell receptor beta chains derived from one specimen sequenced in a study of regulatory T cells in long-lasting Graves disease. Researchers made TCR beta libraries by using iRepertoire HTBI primers and running Arm-PCR on CDR3 regions. One entry per CDR3 protein, called by TCRdb with MiXCR from the multiplex PCR reads. The sample includes almost 450,000 distinct CDR3 sequences, over 15% of them seen just once. Specified time point: newly diagnosed GD, antithyroid drugs for less than 3 months. Preparation of the TCR library used RNA extracted from PBMCs. The data were also submitted as part of a second study, on T cells in Graves' hyperthyroidism and ophthalmopathy.

The specimen comprised peripheral blood mononuclear cells (PBMCs), sampled at new diagnosis, from a patient treated with antithyroid drugs. These receptor sequences come from a young woman with Graves disease.

This clonotype was detected many times. V gene TRBV7-9 combines with J gene TRBJ2-5; 8 nucleotides match TRBD1. There are 14 residues in the CDR3. V lost 4 bases and J lost 1; bases outside the gene matches: 2. Looked up from germline, CDR1 is SEHNR and CDR2 is FQNEAQ (reference sequence). The CDR3: CASSSTGVQETQYF. In DNA form, the CDR3 reads TGTGCCAGCAGCTCGACAGGGGTCCAAGAGACCCAGTACTTC.

This clonotype was counted at least ten times. The chain couples TRBV28 to TRBJ2-7, with no clear D. The CDR3 loop spans 11 amino acids. Looked up from germline, CDR1 is MDHEN and CDR2 is SYDVKM. V dropped 8 bases and J dropped 0 bases, with 5 bases sitting between them. The CDR3 loop is CASASSYEQYF. The CDR3 nucleotides read TGTGCCAGCGCGAGCTCCTACGAGCAGTACTTC.

Many counts were recorded for this clonotype. The chain couples TRBV7-9 to TRBJ1-3; D gene ambiguous. The CDR3 runs 13 residues. Trimming left V 1 base short and J 0 bases short, with 1 base between. CDR1 and CDR2 from the germline V gene are SEHNR and FQNEAQ (reference sequence). CDR3 DNA sequence: TGTGCCAGCAGCTTAGACTCTGGAAACACCATATATTTT. Protein sequence: CASSLDSGNTIYF.

This clonotype has a handful of counts. The chain has TRBV4-3 and TRBJ1-2; the D gene is possibly TRBD1 (6 bases). V shed 0 bases and J shed 1 base, with 12 bases lying between them. There are 16 residues in the CDR3. In germline, CDR1 is LGHNA, CDR2 YSLEER. The CDR3 sequence: CASSQDGTGINYGYTF. The CDR3 nucleotides are TGCGCCAGCAGCCAAGACGGAACAGGGATTAACTATGGCTACACCTTC.

This chain uses TRBV5-1 with TRBJ2-7; D is undetermined. Germline V gives CDR1 SGHRS, CDR2 YFSETQ. The CDR3 has 15 amino acids. V lost 0 bases and J 0 bases, leaving 10 bases between the germline ends. The CDR3 spells CASSLEAAASYEQYF. CDR3 in DNA: TGCGCCAGCAGCTTGGAAGCTGCCGCCTCCTACGAGCAGTACTTC.

This clonotype was recorded a few times. DNA for the CDR3: TGTGCCTCCAGAGAGTTGTCCTACGAGCAGTACTTC. This translates into CASRELSYEQYF. This chain joins TRBV6-1 and TRBJ2-7; D not resolved. This CDR3 region has 12 residues. CDR1 MNHNS and CDR2 SASEGT come from the germline V gene. V gave up 11 bases and J gave up 1 base, with 12 bases separating them.

This clonotype was found many times. The chain recombines TRBV7-9 with TRBJ2-7; D is uncertain. V dropped 1 base and J dropped 1 base, with 8 bases sitting between them. The germline V gene has CDR1 SEHNR and CDR2 FQNEAQ (reference sequence). The CDR3 runs 14 residues. CDR3 sequence reads: CASSLGAGSYEQYF. CDR3 sequence (DNA): TGTGCCAGCAGCTTAGGAGCTGGATCCTACGAGCAGTACTTC.

This chain joins TRBV3-1 and TRBJ2-7; D not resolved. V dropped 5 bases and J dropped 3 bases, with 11 bases sitting between them. This CDR3 has 13 amino acids. Looked up from germline, CDR1 is LGHDT and CDR2 is YNNKEL (reference sequence). The CDR3 here is CASSLRTRYEQYF. In DNA form, the CDR3 reads TGTGCCAGCAGCTTACGGACCCGCTACGAGCAGTACTTC.